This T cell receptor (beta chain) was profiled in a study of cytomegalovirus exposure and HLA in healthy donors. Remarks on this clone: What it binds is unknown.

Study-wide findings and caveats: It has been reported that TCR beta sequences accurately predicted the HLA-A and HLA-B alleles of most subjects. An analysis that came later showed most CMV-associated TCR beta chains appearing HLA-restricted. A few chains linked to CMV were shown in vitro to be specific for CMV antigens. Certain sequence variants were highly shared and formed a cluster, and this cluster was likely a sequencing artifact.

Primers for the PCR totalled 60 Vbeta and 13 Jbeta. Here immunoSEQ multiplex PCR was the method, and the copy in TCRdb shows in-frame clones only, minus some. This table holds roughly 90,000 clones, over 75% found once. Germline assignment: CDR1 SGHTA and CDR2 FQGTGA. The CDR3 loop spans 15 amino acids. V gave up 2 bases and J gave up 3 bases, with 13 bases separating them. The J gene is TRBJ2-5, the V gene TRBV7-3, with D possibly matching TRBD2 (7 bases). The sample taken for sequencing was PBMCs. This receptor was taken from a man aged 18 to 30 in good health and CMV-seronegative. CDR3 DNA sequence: TGTGCCAGCAGCTTAGGAGGGGGGGCCGAAGAGACCCAGTACTTC. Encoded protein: CASSLGGGAEETQYF.